Listed here are 10 T cell receptor beta chains from one sample, sequenced in a study of T cells in Graves' hyperthyroidism and ophthalmopathy. Regions amplified from RNA transcripts were the TCR beta CDR3 regions. In the first-round RT-PCR of the TCR CDR3, the HTBI primer set was used. From the multiplex PCR reads, TCRdb called clonotypes with MiXCR, one entry per CDR3 protein. The repertoire holds 300,000 to 450,000 distinct CDR3 sequences, with about 16% as singletons. The sample taken for sequencing was blood. The receptor set was obtained from a woman in her 30s with Graves' hyperthyroidism.

The chain has TRBV12-3 or TRBV12-4 and TRBJ1-3, with D perhaps matching TRBD1 (5 bases). V was shortened by 3 bases and J by 0 bases, with 9 bases between the two germline ends. The CDR3 runs to 15 residues. CDR3 DNA: TGTGCCAGCAGTTTCGACAGAACCTCTGGAAACACCATATATTTT. This sequence encodes CASSFDRTSGNTIYF.

The chain combines TRBV20-1 with TRBJ2-3, with TRBD2 matching over 9 bases. The V gene's germline CDR1 is DFQATT and CDR2 SNEGSKA (reference sequence). CDR3 length: 14 amino acids. The J segment lost 4 bases and the V segment lost 0 bases, leaving 2 bases of the junction unmatched. CDR3 DNA sequence: TGCAGTGCTAGAGAGGGACTAGCTGCAGATACGCAGTATTTT. Protein: CSAREGLAADTQYF.

This clonotype was recorded many times. The chain couples TRBV27 to TRBJ2-5; maybe TRBD1 (6 bases). Germline V lookup: CDR1 MNHEY, CDR2 SMNVEV (reference sequence). The CDR3 runs to 16 residues. Trimming removed 1 base from V and 3 bases from J, with 15 bases in between. CDR3 DNA sequence: TGTGCCAGCAGTTTATTCCGGACAGAGCTTAAAGAGACCCAGTACTTC. This encodes CASSLFRTELKETQYF.

The chain uses TRBV10-3 and TRBJ1-1; D is ambiguous. V lost 6 bases and J 6 bases, leaving 8 bases between the germline ends. CDR1 is ENHRY, CDR2 SYGVKD, per germline. The CDR3 consists of 11 residues. In DNA, the CDR3 is TGTGCCATCAGAAACAGTTCTGAAGCTTTCTTT. As protein: CAIRNSSEAFF.

In its sample, this clonotype was seen a few times. The rearrangement links TRBV20-1 to TRBJ2-2; TRBD2 agrees at 7 bases. Germline CDR1 is DFQATT and CDR2 is SNEGSKA (reference sequence). This CDR3 has 15 amino acids. Trimming removed 1 base from V and 2 bases from J; junction bases left unmatched: 4. Written as DNA, the CDR3 is TGCAGTGCTAGAGGAAGCGGGATTAACACCGGGGAGCTGTTTTTT. As protein: CSARGSGINTGELFF.

This clonotype was observed many times. The chain uses TRBV2 and TRBJ2-5, with TRBD2 identical over 8 bases. Germline CDR1 reads SNHLY; CDR2 reads FYNNEI. V shed 1 base and J 4 bases; nucleotides not matched to a gene: 8. The CDR3 sequence is 16 residues long. The CDR3 loop reads CASSEGPAGALETQYF. In DNA form, the CDR3 reads TGTGCCAGCAGTGAAGGCCCAGCGGGAGCGTTAGAGACCCAGTACTTC.

This clonotype was detected only a few times. CDR3 DNA: TGTGCCAGCTCACGAGGACCCGAAGGGTCCCCCTACAATGAGCAGTTCTTC. Its protein is CASSRGPEGSPYNEQFF. This chain links TRBV18 with TRBJ2-1; D is undetermined. The germline V gene encodes CDR1 KGHSH and CDR2 LQKENI. This CDR3 is 17 amino acids long. The ends were cut back, 4 bases at V and 2 bases at J, with 18 bases in the middle.

In this sample, this clonotype turned up many times. This sequence joins TRBV11-2 and TRBJ2-2; D is uncertain. The V gene lost 1 base and the J gene lost 3 bases, with 12 bases spanning the gap. This CDR3 comprises 16 residues. Germline CDR1 reads SGHAT; CDR2 reads FQNNGV. CDR3 in amino acids: CASSLVGGVYTGELFF. CDR3 nucleotides: TGTGCCAGCAGCTTAGTAGGTGGAGTGTACACCGGGGAGCTGTTTTTT.

There are many counts of this clonotype. CDR3 coding DNA: TGTGCCAGCAGTTTTCGAGGGAAGCGGTCCGGGGAGCTGTTTTTT. Its protein is CASSFRGKRSGELFF. The chain is built from TRBV28 and TRBJ2-2, with TRBD2 as a possible D gene (5 bases). This CDR3 is built from 15 residues. Trimming removed 3 bases at V and 6 bases at J, with 14 bases between. CDR1 and CDR2 (germline): MDHEN, SYDVKM.

This clonotype was counted many times. V is TRBV2 and J is TRBJ2-1; 7 bases are shared with TRBD1. Germline loops: CDR1 SNHLY, CDR2 FYNNEI. The CDR3 is 14 residues long. Losses at the gene ends were 6 bases for V and 13 bases for J; bases not matched to a gene: 15. CDR3 sequence: CASRTLNKDREQFF. The CDR3 DNA follows: TGTGCCAGCAGGACGTTAAACAAAGACAGGGAACAGTTCTTC.